The T cell receptor (beta chain) described here comes from a study of graft-versus-host responses after intestinal transplantation. Overall study context: After anti-thymocyte globulin induction, recipients took tacrolimus and steroids for about 3 years. Points from the study as a whole: GvH clonotypes were identified within recipient marrow, with a subset emerging first in ileum or blood. Researchers found peak circulating GvH clone levels linked to early post-transplant HvG declines.

Profiled with immunoSEQ multiplex PCR; TCRdb holds only in-frame clones, not every one. The top ten hold over 35% of the sample, which has some 5,000 clones, approximately 75% seen once. About this clone itself: Its target is unknown.

Germline V gene lookup returns CDR1 SGHRS and CDR2 YFSETQ. CDR3 length equals 14 residues. The ends were cut back, 0 bases at V and 2 bases at J, with 6 bases in the middle. J is TRBJ1-3 and V is TRBV5-1; D is undetermined. The input for sequencing was PBMCs, taken approximately 540 days after intestinal transplant. The source of this sequence is a human patient who received an intestinal transplant, so some T cells may come from the graft donor. Here the CDR3 DNA reads TGCGCCAGCAGCTTGGGGGTAACTGGAAACACCATATATTTT. Protein sequence: CASSLGVTGNTIYF.